Following are 30 T cell receptor beta chains from one sample sequenced in a study of T cells expressing NK-cell markers. Using the 5' RACE reads, TCRdb records one entry per CDR3 protein without DNA. This table lists about 400,000 distinct CDR3 sequences. What was sequenced was blood T cells: a sorted CD56 or NKG2C T cell subset, CD4+ or CD8+ T cells, or bulk PBMC T cells (not recorded which). These receptors were taken from a woman between 50 and 59 years old in good health.

The genes are TRBV5-1 and TRBJ2-7; TCRdb reports TRBD2, a call that lacks DNA to check it against. There are 17 residues in the CDR3. Per the germline V gene, CDR1 is SGHRS and CDR2 is YFSETQ. CDR3: CASSLGISSGTGREQYF.

The CDR3 sequence: CASSEGGSYEQYF. The chain carries TRBV2 and TRBJ2-7. CDR1 is SNHLY, CDR2 FYNNEI, per germline. This CDR3 spans 13 amino acids.

The gene calls are TRBV19 and TRBJ2-7. The germline CDR1 and CDR2 sequences are LNHDA and SQIVND (reference sequence). The CDR3 runs to 15 residues. Here the CDR3 reads CASSRRGQGPYEQYF.

The genes are TRBV12-3 or TRBV12-4 and TRBJ2-7. This CDR3 is built from 12 residues. The CDR3 loop reads CASGQTIYEQYF.

The rearrangement joins TRBV12-3 or TRBV12-4 to TRBJ2-5; TCRdb names TRBD1, which stays unverified in the absence of DNA. The length of the CDR3 is 11 residues. This CDR3 is CASALKGTQYF.

This chain uses TRBV4-2 with TRBJ2-2; lacking DNA, the TRBD2 call made by TCRdb goes unchecked. The length of the CDR3 is 19 residues. Looked up from germline, CDR1 is LGHNA and CDR2 is YNFKEQ. CDR3: CASSQGTSGNQRGTGELFF.

The CDR3 reads CASTGLAGGGGELFF. The rearrangement joins TRBV12-3 or TRBV12-4 to TRBJ2-2; TCRdb indicates TRBD2, and absent DNA this call remains unverified. The CDR3 is made up of 15 amino acids.

The chain has TRBV12-5 and TRBJ2-2; there is no DNA to check the TCRdb D call of TRBD1. Per germline, CDR1 LGHNT and CDR2 FRNRAP. This CDR3 spans 15 amino acids. The CDR3 here is CASGKPLQGAGELFF.

This chain uses TRBV2 with TRBJ1-4; without DNA, the TCRdb call of TRBD1 cannot be checked. The CDR3 is 14 residues long. Germline CDR1 reads SNHLY; CDR2 reads FYNNEI. The CDR3 is CASRTGTGGEKLFF. Full variable domain (missing parts from reference TRBV2 and TRBJ1-4): EPEVTQTPSHQVTQMGQEVILRCVPISNHLYFYWYRQILGQKVEFLVSFYNNEISEKSEIFDDQFSVERPDGSNFTLKIRSTKLEDSAMYFCASRTGTGGEKLFFGSGTQLSVL.

The chain links TRBV4-1 to TRBJ2-1; the TCRdb D gene call, TRBD2, has no DNA to confirm it. The CDR3 loop spans 15 amino acids. The germline gives CDR1 MGHRA, CDR2 YSYEKL. The CDR3 is CASSQGIAGYNEQFF.

This chain uses TRBV30 with TRBJ1-1; with no DNA, the TCRdb D assignment of TRBD1 cannot be verified. The CDR3 sequence is 16 residues long. Germline-derived CDR1 and CDR2 are GTSNPN and SVGIG (reference sequence). CDR3 sequence: CARTSQLGTGDTEAFF.

The V and J genes are TRBV10-2 and TRBJ2-5; lacking DNA, the TRBD2 call made by TCRdb goes unchecked. This CDR3 region has 20 residues. Germline V gene lookup returns CDR1 WSHSY and CDR2 SAAADI. The CDR3 region is CATRDRADPGLAELQETQYF.

This chain joins TRBV6-2 or TRBV6-3 and TRBJ2-1. In germline, CDR1 is MNHEY, CDR2 SVGEGT. This CDR3 contains 16 residues. This CDR3 reads CASTKDRVSSYNEQFF.

The chain is built from TRBV18 and TRBJ2-7; the D call from TCRdb, TRBD2, cannot be confirmed without DNA. This CDR3 spans 15 amino acids. Germline V gene lookup returns CDR1 KGHSH and CDR2 LQKENI. CDR3 amino acids: CASSPPVRGRAEQYF.

J is TRBJ2-1 and V is TRBV21-1; no DNA is available, so the TRBD2 call from TCRdb remains unchecked. TRBV21-1 is noted as a pseudogene. This CDR3 comprises 16 residues. The CDR3 is CASSKTSGRAYNEQFF.

The chain carries TRBV24-1 and TRBJ2-1; TCRdb selects TRBD2, and the lack of DNA leaves this call unchecked. The CDR3 has 14 amino acids. In germline, CDR1 is KGHDR, CDR2 SFDVKD. CDR3 amino acids: CATSESGSYNEQFF.

The gene calls are TRBV5-6 and TRBJ2-3; TCRdb gives TRBD1 as the D gene, but with no DNA this cannot be confirmed. This CDR3 is built from 14 residues. Germline CDR1 reads SGHDT; CDR2 reads YYEEEE. This CDR3 reads CASSGLVGADTQYF.

J is TRBJ2-7 and V is TRBV6-6; TCRdb indicates TRBD2, and absent DNA this call remains unverified. Germline V lookup: CDR1 MNHNY, CDR2 SVGAGI (reference sequence). The CDR3 sequence is 15 residues long. The CDR3 spells CASSYSGDYSYEQYF.

This chain joins TRBV10-3 and TRBJ1-2. CDR3 size: 15 residues. Per the germline V gene, CDR1 is ENHRY and CDR2 is SYGVKD. CDR3 region: CAISEIGVGGYGYTF.

The chain has TRBV11-3 and TRBJ2-1. The CDR3 sequence is 14 residues long. The germline gives CDR1 SGHNT, CDR2 YENEEA. The CDR3: CASSLDLLAGEQFF.

The chain is built from TRBV7-6 and TRBJ2-2; the TCRdb call, TRBD1, lacks DNA for checking. The CDR3 length is 16 residues. Germline CDR1 reads SGHVS; CDR2 reads FNYEAQ. CDR3 protein: CASSFVAEGDVGELFF.

The chain links TRBV7-2 to TRBJ2-1; TCRdb's assignment of TRBD2 cannot be checked, as there is no DNA. CDR3 length equals 18 residues. Germline CDR1 and CDR2: SGHTA and FQGNSA. CDR3 loop: CASSPLRPGTSGGNEQFF.

The chain links TRBV12-3 or TRBV12-4 to TRBJ2-3; TCRdb's D call of TRBD2 is untestable without DNA. The CDR3 runs 16 residues. The CDR3 protein is CASRKEVGGEGNTQYF.

The chain is built from TRBV2 and TRBJ1-4; TCRdb calls TRBD1, which cannot be checked without DNA. From germline, CDR1 is SNHLY and CDR2 FYNNEI. This CDR3 has 13 residues. The chain's CDR3 is CASLRGINEKLFF.

This chain joins TRBV5-1 and TRBJ2-4; the D gene TCRdb calls, TRBD1, cannot be checked with no DNA. Germline V CDR1 and CDR2: SGHRS, YFSETQ. CDR3 length equals 16 residues. CDR3 sequence: CASSLRGGGAKNIQYF.

The chain recombines TRBV5-5 with TRBJ1-5; TCRdb reports TRBD1, a call that lacks DNA to check it against. CDR1 is SGHKS, CDR2 YYEKEE, per germline (reference sequence). The CDR3 runs to 15 residues. CDR3 sequence reads: CASSLAGGGNQPQHF.

The chain recombines TRBV12-3 or TRBV12-4 with TRBJ2-7; TCRdb picks TRBD1, but there is no DNA to check that call. The CDR3 covers 14 residues. This CDR3 reads CASRGTGISYEQYF.

The chain joins TRBV15 to TRBJ2-2. Germline assignment: CDR1 LNHNV and CDR2 YYDKDF (reference sequence). The CDR3 is 12 residues long. The CDR3 spells CATTRRVGELFF. The full variable domain, in which reference TRBV15 and TRBJ2-2 provide the parts outside the CDR3, is DAMVIQNPRYQVTQFGKPVTLSCSQTLNHNVMYWYQQKSSQAPKLLFHYYDKDFNNEADTPDNFQSRRPNTSFCFLDIRSPGLGDTAMYLCATTRRVGELFFGEGSRLTVL.

V and J are TRBV24-1 and TRBJ2-3. The CDR3 length is 15 residues. Germline CDR1 KGHDR, CDR2 SFDVKD. CDR3 residues: CATSRGIPSTDTQYF.

The chain's CDR3 is CASSLRTASETQYF. This rearrangement joins TRBV5-1 to TRBJ2-5. The CDR3 loop spans 14 amino acids. CDR1 and CDR2 (germline): SGHRS, YFSETQ. Filled out from reference TRBV5-1 and TRBJ2-5, the complete variable domain reads KAGVTQTPRYLIKTRGQQVTLSCSPISGHRSVSWYQQTPGQGLQFLFEYFSETQRNKGNFPGRFSGRQFSNSRSEMNVSTLELGDSALYLCASSLRTASETQYFGPGTRLLVL.